This T cell receptor (beta chain) was captured in a study of T cells in Graves' hyperthyroidism and ophthalmopathy. The CDR3 is 14 amino acids. Germline lookup yields CDR1 MRHNA and CDR2 SNTAGT. The V and J ends lost 3 bases and 10 bases, in that order; junction bases with no gene match: 6. Any patient presenting with uncontrolled infection, other autoimmune disease, pregnancy or lactation was left out. On the basis of clinical symptoms, serum thyroxine and TRAb, thyroid ultrasound and orbital computed tomography, diagnoses were made. This clonotype was seen a handful of times. Template material for amplifying TCR beta CDR3 regions consisted of RNA transcripts. With the HTBI primer set, the TCR CDR3 went through a first round of RT-PCR. MiXCR, run by TCRdb on the multiplex PCR reads, gives a single entry per CDR3 protein. The table shows fewer than 650,000 distinct CDR3 sequences, with approximately 15% occurring only once.

The sample was blood. The clonotype comes from a woman between 18 and 29 years old with Graves' ophthalmopathy. The J gene is TRBJ1-6, the V gene TRBV6-4; TRBD1 agrees at 7 bases. The CDR3 DNA reads as TGTGCCAGCAGTGATGACAGGGTGGGGTCACCCCTCCACTTT. Its protein is CASSDDRVGSPLHF.